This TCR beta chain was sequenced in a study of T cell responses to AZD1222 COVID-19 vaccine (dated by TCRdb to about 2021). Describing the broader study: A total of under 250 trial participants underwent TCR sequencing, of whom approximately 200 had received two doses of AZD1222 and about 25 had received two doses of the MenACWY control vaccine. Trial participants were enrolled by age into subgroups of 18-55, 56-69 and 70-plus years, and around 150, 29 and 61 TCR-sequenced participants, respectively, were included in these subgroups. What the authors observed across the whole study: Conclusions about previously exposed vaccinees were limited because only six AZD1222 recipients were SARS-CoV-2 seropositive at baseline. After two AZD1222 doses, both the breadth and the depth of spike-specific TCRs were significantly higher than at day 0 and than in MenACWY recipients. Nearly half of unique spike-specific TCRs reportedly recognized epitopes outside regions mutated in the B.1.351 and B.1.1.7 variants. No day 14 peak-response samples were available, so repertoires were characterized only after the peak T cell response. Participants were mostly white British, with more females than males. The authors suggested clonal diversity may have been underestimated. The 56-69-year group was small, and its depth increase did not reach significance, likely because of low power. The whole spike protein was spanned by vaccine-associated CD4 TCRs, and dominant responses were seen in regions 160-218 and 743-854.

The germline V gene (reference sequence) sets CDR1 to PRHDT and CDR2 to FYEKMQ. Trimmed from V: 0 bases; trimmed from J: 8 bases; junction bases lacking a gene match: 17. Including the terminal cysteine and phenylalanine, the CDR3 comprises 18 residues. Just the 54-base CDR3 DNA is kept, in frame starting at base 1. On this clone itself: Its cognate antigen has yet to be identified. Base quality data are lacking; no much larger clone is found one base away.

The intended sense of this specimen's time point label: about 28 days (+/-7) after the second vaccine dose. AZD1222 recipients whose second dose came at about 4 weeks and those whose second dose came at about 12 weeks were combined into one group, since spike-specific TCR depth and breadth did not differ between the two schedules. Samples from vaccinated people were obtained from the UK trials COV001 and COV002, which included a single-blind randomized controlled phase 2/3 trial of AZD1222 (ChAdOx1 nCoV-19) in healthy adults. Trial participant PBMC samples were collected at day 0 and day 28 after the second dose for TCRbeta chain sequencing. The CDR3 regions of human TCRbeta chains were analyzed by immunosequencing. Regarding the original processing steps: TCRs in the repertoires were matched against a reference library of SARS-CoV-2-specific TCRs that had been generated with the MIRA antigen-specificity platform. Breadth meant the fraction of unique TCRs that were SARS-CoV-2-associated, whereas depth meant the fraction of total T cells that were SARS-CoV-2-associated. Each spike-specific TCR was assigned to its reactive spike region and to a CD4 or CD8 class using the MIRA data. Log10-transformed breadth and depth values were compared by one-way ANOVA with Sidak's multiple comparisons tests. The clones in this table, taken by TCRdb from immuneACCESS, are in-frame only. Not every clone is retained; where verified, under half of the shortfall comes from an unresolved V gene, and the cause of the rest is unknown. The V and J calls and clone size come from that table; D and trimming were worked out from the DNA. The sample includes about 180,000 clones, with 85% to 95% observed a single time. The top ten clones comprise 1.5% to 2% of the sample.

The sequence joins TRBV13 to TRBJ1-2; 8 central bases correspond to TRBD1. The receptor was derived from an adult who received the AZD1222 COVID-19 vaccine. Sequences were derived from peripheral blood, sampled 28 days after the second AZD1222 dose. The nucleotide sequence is TGTGCCAGCAGCTTAGGAAGGGACAGGATGAGGGGGTTATACGGCTACACCTTC. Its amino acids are CASSLGRDRMRGLYGYTF.